This T cell receptor (beta chain) derives from a study of cytomegalovirus exposure and HLA in healthy donors. Overall study results and limits: Most TCR beta V segments were productive about 90% or about 30% of the time in an earlier analysis. Presence/absence analyses supposed approximately even sequencing depth among donors. The study put some 150 TCR beta chains on its list as cytomegalovirus-associated.

As regards this clone: Its specificity is not known.

The junction had 7 bases not matched to a gene; V was cut back by 0 bases and J by 7 bases. This CDR3 spans 15 amino acids. Germline V gives CDR1 SGHRS, CDR2 YFSETQ. The PCR used 60 Vbeta and 13 Jbeta primers. TCRdb's table, derived via immunoSEQ multiplex PCR, lists solely in-frame clones and lacks some. The repertoire holds around 200,000 clones, with more than 60% as singletons. Material for sequencing was PBMCs. The V gene is TRBV5-1, the J gene TRBJ2-1; 7 nucleotides align to TRBD2. This TCR was recovered from a woman aged 60-75 years in good health and CMV-seropositive. CDR3 coding DNA: TGCGCCAGCAGCTTGGGCCTAGCGGATAAGAATGAGCAGTTCTTC. Its translation: CASSLGLADKNEQFF.